This T cell receptor (beta chain) is from a study of response to subunit inactivated influenza vaccine. Study-level results: Each seasonal influenza vaccination recruits few new T cells, the authors suggested.

As to this clonotype: Its antigen is still unknown.

TCRdb reprocessed the RT-PCR reads with MiXCR, giving one entry per CDR3 protein. The sample contains approximately 520,000 distinct CDR3 sequences, about 25% of which appear only once. Trimming cost V 3 bases and J 5 bases, with 11 bases left between them. This CDR3 spans 13 amino acids. The TCR sequence derives from a man in his fifties who received an inactivated influenza vaccine. Source: CD4+ T cells sorted from PBMCs, taken approximately 5 days after vaccination. The chain couples TRBV12-3 or TRBV12-4 to TRBJ2-7, with D perhaps TRBD2 (6 bases). Here the CDR3 DNA reads TGTGCCAGCAGTTTGGAGGGGCTCAACGAGCAGTACTTC. Amino acids: CASSLEGLNEQYF.